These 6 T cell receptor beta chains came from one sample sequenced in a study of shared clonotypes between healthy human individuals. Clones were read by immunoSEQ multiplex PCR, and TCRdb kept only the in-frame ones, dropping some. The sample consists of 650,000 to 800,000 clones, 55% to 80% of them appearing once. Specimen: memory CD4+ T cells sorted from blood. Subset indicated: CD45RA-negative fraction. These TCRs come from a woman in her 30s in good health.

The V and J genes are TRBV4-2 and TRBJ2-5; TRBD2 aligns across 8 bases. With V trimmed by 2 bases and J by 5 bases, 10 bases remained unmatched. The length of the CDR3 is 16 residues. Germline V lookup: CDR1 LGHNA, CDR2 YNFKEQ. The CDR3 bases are TGTGCCAGCAGCCAAATGAGCGGGAGTGATGGTGAGACCCAGTACTTC. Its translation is CASSQMSGSDGETQYF.

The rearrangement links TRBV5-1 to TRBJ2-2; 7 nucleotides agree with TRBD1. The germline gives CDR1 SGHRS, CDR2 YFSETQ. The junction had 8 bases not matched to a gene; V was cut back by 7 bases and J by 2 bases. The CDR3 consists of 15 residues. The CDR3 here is CASLKDRLNTGELFF. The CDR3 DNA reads TGCGCCAGCCTGAAGGACAGGCTTAACACCGGGGAGCTGTTTTTT. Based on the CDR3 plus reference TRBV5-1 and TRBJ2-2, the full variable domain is KAGVTQTPRYLIKTRGQQVTLSCSPISGHRSVSWYQQTPGQGLQFLFEYFSETQRNKGNFPGRFSGRQFSNSRSEMNVSTLELGDSALYLCASLKDRLNTGELFFGEGSRLTVL.

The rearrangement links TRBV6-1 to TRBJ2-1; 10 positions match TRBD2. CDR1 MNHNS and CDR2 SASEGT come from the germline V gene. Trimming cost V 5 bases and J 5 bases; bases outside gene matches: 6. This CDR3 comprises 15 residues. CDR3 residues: CASSLLAGVNNEQFF. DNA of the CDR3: TGTGCCAGCAGTCTGCTAGCGGGGGTTAACAATGAGCAGTTCTTC.

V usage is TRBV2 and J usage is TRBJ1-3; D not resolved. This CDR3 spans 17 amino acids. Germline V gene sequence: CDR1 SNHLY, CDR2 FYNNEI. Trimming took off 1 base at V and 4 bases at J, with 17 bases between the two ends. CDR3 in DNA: TGTGCCAGCAGTGAAGGTATCCTCTCGGCGTCCGGAAACACCATATATTTT. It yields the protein CASSEGILSASGNTIYF.

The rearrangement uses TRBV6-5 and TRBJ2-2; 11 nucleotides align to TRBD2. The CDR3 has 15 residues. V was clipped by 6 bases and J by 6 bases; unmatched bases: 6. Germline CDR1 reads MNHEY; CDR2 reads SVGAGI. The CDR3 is CASSLTSGISGELFF. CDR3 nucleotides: TGTGCCAGCAGCCTGACTAGCGGGATATCCGGGGAGCTGTTTTTT.

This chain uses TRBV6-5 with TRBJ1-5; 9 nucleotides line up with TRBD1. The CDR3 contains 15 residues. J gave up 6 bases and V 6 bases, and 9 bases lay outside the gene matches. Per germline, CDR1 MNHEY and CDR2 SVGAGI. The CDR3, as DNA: TGTGCCAGCAGCCTCGGACAGGGGTTTGGTCAGCCCCAGCATTTT. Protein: CASSLGQGFGQPQHF.